The entry below describes one TCR beta chain. Original methodology: The authors estimated nucleated cell counts from reference gene primer amplification. Assay: immunoSEQ multiplex PCR; the TCRdb copy retains only in-frame clones and omits some. V, J and clone size were drawn from that table, and D and trimming were deduced from the DNA. The data hold a few hundred thousand clones, with 85% to 90% observed a single time. This specimen comes from a study of blood T cell repertoires in COVID-19. The germline V gene has CDR1 MNHEY and CDR2 SMNVEV (reference sequence). CDR3 length equals 13 residues. V gave up 5 bases and J gave up 0 bases, with 8 bases separating them. Across 20 to 25 US areas, participants ranged in age from about 18 to 90 years. Cohorts were determined from participant-reported clinical history.

Sequencing input: PBMCs or T cells enriched from blood (not recorded which). The V and J genes are TRBV27 and TRBJ2-7; D is uncertain. The TCR was taken from a woman in her 30s who had recovered from COVID-19. The CDR3 region is CASSIVRSYEQYF. DNA of the CDR3: TGTGCCAGCAGTATAGTCCGCTCCTACGAGCAGTACTTC.